A single sample is the source of the 13 T cell receptor beta chains below, sequenced in a study of shared clonotypes between healthy human individuals (dated by TCRdb to about 2020). CD8 naive samples consisted of CD45RO-negative cells that were positively selected for CCR7, yielding a CD45RA+CCR7+ population without TemRA cells. Library method: the immunoSEQ multiplex PCR assay. TCRdb stores this immuneACCESS table with in-frame sequences only. Part of the clones is absent; in the studies checked, under half of the shortfall reflects unresolved V genes, and no reason is known for the rest. This sample gives some 2,100,000 clones in total; more than 85% of them show up just once. More than 1.5% of the sample goes to the ten largest clones. Sample: naive CD8+ T cells from PBMCs. Sample cell subset or site, as interpreted from the label and publication: CD45RA+CCR7+. The receptors were sampled from a man between 18 and 35 years old in good health. Some clones in this sample may be carry-over from other donors' samples.

The chain recombines TRBV19 with TRBJ1-1, with TRBD1 matching 9 bases. Per germline, CDR1 LNHDA and CDR2 SQIVND (reference sequence). The V gene end was trimmed by 5 bases and the J gene end by 1 base; junction bases not matched to a gene: 8. The CDR3 covers 16 residues. The CDR3: CASSPHPGQGNTEAFF. CDR3 sequence (DNA): TGTGCCAGTAGTCCTCACCCGGGACAGGGGAACACTGAAGCTTTCTTT.

The chain recombines TRBV4-2 with TRBJ2-5; D possibly corresponds to TRBD2 (6 bases). CDR1 is LGHNA and CDR2 is YNFKEQ in the germline V gene. The CDR3 totals 14 residues. Trimming cost V 3 bases and J 5 bases, with 13 bases left between them. CDR3 in amino acids: CASSHAGTGETQYF. Here the CDR3 DNA reads TGTGCCAGCAGCCATGCGGGAACCGGGGAGACCCAGTACTTC.

V is TRBV28 and J is TRBJ2-5; either TRBD1 or TRBD2 may supply D (5 bases each). CDR3 length: 14 residues. V lost 6 bases to trimming and J lost 5 bases, with 16 bases between them. The germline CDR1 and CDR2 sequences are MDHEN and SYDVKM. CDR3 coding DNA: TGTGCCAGCAGGATTGTGGGGGTAGGGGAGACCCAGTACTTC. Translated, it gives CASRIVGVGETQYF.

This chain connects TRBV28 to TRBJ2-5; TRBD2 aligns across 9 bases. The CDR3 is 17 residues long. The germline V gene encodes CDR1 MDHEN and CDR2 SYDVKM. Germline trimming cut 3 bases from V and 1 base from J; bases unmatched to any gene: 9. CDR3 sequence reads: CASSFLLGLASQETQYF. The CDR3 DNA sequence: TGTGCCAGCAGTTTCCTCCTCGGACTAGCGTCCCAAGAGACCCAGTACTTC.

J is TRBJ1-5 and V is TRBV6-1; 7 bases agree with TRBD1. The V and J ends lost 8 bases and 2 bases, in that order; junction bases with no gene match: 9. CDR1 and CDR2 (germline): MNHNS, SASEGT. The CDR3 runs 15 residues. The CDR3 coding sequence is TGTGCCAGCGATTACAGGGGCGCGGGCAATCAGCCCCAGCATTTT. Its translation is CASDYRGAGNQPQHF.

This sequence joins TRBV7-3 and TRBJ1-2; 10 positions match TRBD1. Trimming removed 4 bases from V and 5 bases from J; junction bases left unmatched: 13. The CDR3 runs to 17 residues. Germline assignment: CDR1 SGHTA and CDR2 FQGTGA. The CDR3 loop is CASSSTWTGGIGYGYTF. CDR3 nucleotide sequence: TGTGCCAGCAGCTCTACGTGGACAGGGGGTATTGGGTATGGCTACACCTTC. The full variable domain, its missing parts supplied by reference TRBV7-3 and TRBJ1-2, is GAGVSQTPSNKVTEKGKYVELRCDPISGHTALYWYRQSLGQGPEFLIYFQGTGAADDSGLPNDRFFAVRPEGSVSTLKIQRTERGDSAVYLCASSSTWTGGIGYGYTFGSGTRLTVV.

The CDR3: CASSYSQAYTEAFF. CDR3 DNA: TGTGCCAGCAGTTACTCACAGGCCTACACTGAAGCTTTCTTT. V and J are TRBV6-5 and TRBJ1-1; tentatively, D is TRBD1 (5 bases). This CDR3 has 14 residues. Germline lookup yields CDR1 MNHEY and CDR2 SVGAGI. The germline V and J ends were trimmed by 0 bases and 3 bases, with 8 bases remaining between them.

This clone was recorded a few times. V is TRBV10-1 and J is TRBJ1-1; possible D gene TRBD1, 5 bases. The germline CDR1 and CDR2 sequences are WNHNN and SYGVQD (reference sequence). This CDR3 is 15 amino acids long. Trimming removed 1 base at V and 0 bases at J, with 9 bases between. This CDR3 reads CASSEFGTLNTEAFF. In nucleotides, the CDR3 is TGCGCCAGCAGTGAGTTTGGGACGTTGAACACTGAAGCTTTCTTT.

The chain couples TRBV27 to TRBJ2-7, with D perhaps TRBD2 (5 bases). V lost 6 bases to trimming and J lost 0 bases, with 12 bases between them. Germline CDR1 is MNHEY and CDR2 is SMNVEV (reference sequence). The CDR3 sequence is 14 residues long. CDR3 protein: CASSQDFYSYEQYF. CDR3 DNA sequence: TGTGCCAGCAGCCAGGACTTTTACTCCTACGAGCAGTACTTC.

This chain uses TRBV4-2 with TRBJ2-5; possible D gene TRBD2, 5 bases. Germline assignment: CDR1 LGHNA and CDR2 YNFKEQ. Trimming removed 0 bases from V and 2 bases from J, with 10 bases in between. The CDR3 covers 15 residues. DNA for the CDR3: TGTGCCAGCAGCCAAGAAGCAGCGGTACAAGAGACCCAGTACTTC. It is translated as CASSQEAAVQETQYF.

The V gene is TRBV7-3, the J gene TRBJ2-2, with 10 bases lining up with TRBD2. The CDR3 totals 16 residues. Unmatched junction bases numbered 10, after V lost 5 bases and J lost 7 bases. The germline V gene encodes CDR1 SGHTA and CDR2 FQGTGA. The CDR3 here is CASSPSLAGVDGELFF. The DNA of the CDR3 is TGTGCCAGCAGCCCGAGTCTAGCGGGAGTCGACGGGGAGCTGTTTTTT.

V is TRBV27 and J is TRBJ2-3, with D perhaps matching TRBD2 (5 bases). The CDR3 spans 14 residues. Per the germline V gene, CDR1 is MNHEY and CDR2 is SMNVEV (reference sequence). Trimming left V 4 bases short and J 6 bases short, with 14 bases between. This CDR3 is CASSSGSGEDTQYF. CDR3 in DNA: TGTGCCAGCAGTTCAGGCTCCGGGGAGGATACGCAGTATTTT.

The CDR3 spells CASRGGRNTEAFF. DNA for the CDR3: TGTGCCAGCAGAGGGGGACGGAACACTGAAGCTTTCTTT. V is TRBV28 and J is TRBJ1-1, with D possibly matching TRBD1 (6 bases). This CDR3 region has 13 residues. The germline CDR1 and CDR2 sequences are MDHEN and SYDVKM. V lost 6 bases to trimming and J lost 1 base, with 9 bases between them.